Below, 10 T cell receptor beta chains from the same sample are listed, as sequenced in a study of CD8 T cells in Susac syndrome. Reverse transcription of 0.5 to 1 ug RNA was performed with random hexamers. TCRdb called the immunoSEQ multiplex PCR reads again in MiXCR, with one record for every CDR3 protein. In the table there are roughly 300,000 distinct CDR3 sequences, approximately 81% of which are singletons. The sequencing sample was made of CD8+ T cells from PBMCs. The receptor set was obtained from a human donor with multiple sclerosis.

The J gene is TRBJ1-5, the V gene TRBV27, with D possibly being TRBD1 (5 bases). The germline V gene has CDR1 MNHEY and CDR2 SMNVEV (reference sequence). V lost 7 bases, J lost 5 bases, and 18 bases lay in between. The CDR3 length is 15 residues. CDR3: CASKPGALNYQPQHF. The CDR3 region has the DNA TGTGCCAGCAAGCCCGGGGCCCTCAATTATCAGCCCCAGCATTTT.

The rearrangement links TRBV28 to TRBJ1-2, with no clear D. Trimming stripped 3 bases from V and 8 bases from J, with 13 bases between. CDR3 length equals 13 residues. Germline lookup yields CDR1 MDHEN and CDR2 SYDVKM. This CDR3 is CASSFSPWEGYTF. CDR3 bases: TGTGCCAGCAGTTTCTCTCCCTGGGAAGGCTACACCTTC.

The chain recombines TRBV3-1 with TRBJ2-7; 9 bases map to TRBD2. The CDR3 has 17 amino acids. Germline values: CDR1 LGHDT, CDR2 YNNKEL (reference sequence). V shed 0 bases, J shed 2 bases, and the junction held 8 bases outside the gene matches. CDR3 in DNA: TGTGCCAGCAGCCAAGATTTGACTAGCGGAATCACCTACGAGCAGTACTTC. Translation: CASSQDLTSGITYEQYF.

The J gene is TRBJ1-1, the V gene TRBV27, with TRBD1 matching 11 bases. V was clipped by 8 bases and J by 5 bases; unmatched bases: 1. The CDR3 sequence is 12 residues long. Germline V gene data show CDR1 as MNHEY and CDR2 as SMNVEV (reference sequence). CDR3 DNA sequence: TGTGCCAGCGGACAGGGGGCAACTGAAGCTTTCTTT. Translating gives CASGQGATEAFF.

This clonotype was seen once. V gene TRBV7-9 combines with J gene TRBJ2-7; tentatively, D is TRBD2 (5 bases). The V end was cut by 4 bases, the J end by 1 base, with 8 bases between. Germline CDR1 SEHNR, CDR2 FQNEAQ (reference sequence). The CDR3 has 13 residues. CDR3 sequence: CASSYRESYEQYF. As DNA, the CDR3 is TGTGCCAGCAGCTATAGGGAGTCCTACGAGCAGTACTTC.

The V and J genes are TRBV20-1 and TRBJ2-5, with no clear D. Trimming took off 6 bases at V and 5 bases at J, with 22 bases between the two ends. Germline CDR1 is DFQATT and CDR2 is SNEGSKA (reference sequence). The CDR3 consists of 15 residues. CDR3 in DNA: TGCAGTGCCTCCAAATGGTCCGGAGCAGGCGAGACCCAGTACTTC. It codes for CSASKWSGAGETQYF.

The chain employs TRBV28 and TRBJ2-7; D is possibly TRBD2 (5 bases). Looked up from germline, CDR1 is MDHEN and CDR2 is SYDVKM. The CDR3 has 15 amino acids. The V and J ends lost 3 bases and 5 bases respectively, with 17 bases between them. Written as DNA, the CDR3 is TGTGCCAGCAGTTTTTTCGGGAACCCCGGAGACGAGCAGTACTTC. This encodes CASSFFGNPGDEQYF.

The V gene is TRBV7-8, the J gene TRBJ1-5; D is possibly TRBD1 (6 bases). The CDR3 runs 15 residues. Germline V gene data show CDR1 as SGHVS and CDR2 as FQNEAQ. Trimming removed 5 bases from V and 4 bases from J, with 15 bases in between. The CDR3 coding sequence is TGTGCCAGCAGCCTACTACAGGGTTTTAATCAGCCCCAGCATTTT. It translates to CASSLLQGFNQPQHF.

This chain connects TRBV5-5 to TRBJ2-7; D remains ambiguous. CDR1 SGHKS and CDR2 YYEKEE come from the germline V gene (reference sequence). Trimming took off 0 bases at V and 0 bases at J, with 13 bases between the two ends. The CDR3 length is 16 residues. CDR3 in DNA: TGTGCCAGCAGCTTGGTGGGGTTCGACCTCTCCTACGAGCAGTACTTC. Protein: CASSLVGFDLSYEQYF.

This chain uses TRBV2 with TRBJ1-4, with D maybe TRBD1 (5 bases). Germline CDR1 is SNHLY and CDR2 is FYNNEI. The CDR3 has 14 residues. Trimming cost V 2 bases and J 4 bases, with 8 bases left between them. CDR3 in amino acids: CASSERGSNEKLFF. CDR3 nucleotide sequence: TGTGCCAGCAGTGAACGGGGGAGTAATGAAAAACTGTTTTTT. The whole variable domain, filled in from reference TRBV2 and TRBJ1-4, reads EPEVTQTPSHQVTQMGQEVILRCVPISNHLYFYWYRQILGQKVEFLVSFYNNEISEKSEIFDDQFSVERPDGSNFTLKIRSTKLEDSAMYFCASSERGSNEKLFFGSGTQLSVL.